Following are 7 T cell receptor beta chains from one sample sequenced in a study of cytomegalovirus exposure and HLA in healthy donors. Researchers ran the PCR with 60 Vbeta and 13 Jbeta primers. Clones were sequenced by immunoSEQ multiplex PCR, and TCRdb holds only the in-frame ones, with some missing. The table records about 120,000 clones, about four fifths of them present only once. Sequencing used PBMCs. These TCRs come from a male donor in good health and CMV-seropositive.

The rearrangement uses TRBV19 and TRBJ1-1, with TRBD1 as a possible D gene (5 bases). The V gene lost 2 bases and the J gene lost 0 bases, with 13 bases spanning the gap. Germline CDR1 is LNHDA and CDR2 is SQIVND (reference sequence). The CDR3 is 16 amino acids. The CDR3 here is CASSINTGRMNTEAFF. The DNA for the CDR3 is TGTGCCAGTAGTATAAATACAGGACGGATGAACACTGAAGCTTTCTTT.

The sample holds a few counts of this clone. The rearrangement links TRBV9 to TRBJ2-7; 7 bases agree with TRBD1. The V gene's germline CDR1 is SGDLS and CDR2 YYNGEE. J lost 5 bases, V lost 4 bases, and 9 bases had no gene match. This CDR3 has 14 residues. Here the CDR3 DNA reads TGTGCCAGCAGCCCCCGACAGGGTCCCAACGAGCAGTACTTC. Residues: CASSPRQGPNEQYF.

The rearrangement joins TRBV6-6 to TRBJ2-5, with 9 bases aligning to TRBD1. Germline CDR1 and CDR2: MNHNY and SVGAGI (reference sequence). The CDR3 is 16 residues long. V was clipped by 1 base and J by 5 bases; unmatched bases: 8. The CDR3 sequence is CASSYWGGTGTETQYF. The CDR3 DNA sequence: TGTGCCAGCAGTTACTGGGGTGGGACAGGGACGGAGACCCAGTACTTC.

The rearrangement joins TRBV18 to TRBJ1-4, with a possible D match to TRBD1 (5 bases). V was clipped by 3 bases and J by 7 bases, with 12 bases between them. The CDR3 is 14 residues long. The V gene's germline CDR1 is KGHSH and CDR2 LQKENI. CDR3 sequence reads: CASSPKGAAEKLFF. The CDR3 coding sequence is TGTGCCAGCTCACCGAAAGGGGCGGCTGAAAAACTGTTTTTT. Full variable domain (rest looked up from reference TRBV18 and TRBJ1-4): NAGVMQNPRHLVRRRGQEARLRCSPMKGHSHVYWYRQLPEEGLKFMVYLQKENIIDESGMPKERFSAEFPKEGPSILRIQQVVRGDSAAYFCASSPKGAAEKLFFGSGTQLSVL.

This clone appeared a single time. The chain employs TRBV5-4 and TRBJ2-5; D not resolved. The J call may be in error: the DNA end matches TRBJ2-7 better. Germline CDR1 reads SGHNT; CDR2 reads YYREEE (reference sequence). This CDR3 has 14 amino acids. CDR3 region: CASSLQSTSYEQYF. CDR3 coding DNA: TGTGCCAGCAGCTTACAGTCGACCTCCTACGAGCAGTACTTC.

This rearrangement joins TRBV9 to TRBJ2-7; TRBD2 matches 9 bases. With V trimmed by 4 bases and J by 3 bases, 5 bases remained unmatched. This CDR3 comprises 14 residues. CDR1 SGDLS and CDR2 YYNGEE come from the germline V gene. CDR3 in amino acids: CASSPTSGLYEQYF. CDR3 nucleotide sequence: TGTGCCAGCAGCCCGACTAGCGGTCTCTACGAGCAGTACTTC.

The chain uses TRBV7-2 and TRBJ2-3, with no clear D. The germline V gene encodes CDR1 SGHTA and CDR2 FQGNSA. The CDR3 is 15 amino acids. V shed 0 bases and J shed 0 bases, with 7 bases lying between them. The CDR3 protein is CASSLASPSTDTQYF. CDR3 bases: TGTGCCAGCAGCTTAGCATCCCCGAGCACAGATACGCAGTATTTT.